Here is one T cell receptor (beta chain) with its context. Its antigen is not known. J gave up 5 bases and V 2 bases, and 8 bases lay outside the gene matches. From germline, CDR1 is MGHDK and CDR2 SYGVNS. CDR3 length: 16 amino acids. These data come from a study of T cells after posttransplantation cyclophosphamide. General observations from the study: After PTCy, TRB diversity resembled that of CNI/methotrexate controls. Tissue-infiltrating T cells from skin or gut overlapped little with blood T cells. Later post-transplant blood repertoires were often dominated by donor CD8+ memory clones.

On the day of bone marrow donation, the related graft donor provided peripheral blood. TCRdb keeps only in-frame clones here, not all; method: immunoSEQ multiplex PCR. The specimen gives over 35,000 clones without singletons; the ten biggest hold more than 2%. This clonotype was obtained from a man between 40 and 49 years old in good health, CMV-negative, and a related stem cell transplant donor. The chain is built from TRBV25-1 and TRBJ2-1, with 8 bases matching TRBD2. Sequencing was done on a sample of PBMCs. The CDR3: CASSELRAGVDNEQFF. Written as DNA, the CDR3 is TGTGCCAGCAGTGAACTTAGAGCGGGAGTCGACAATGAGCAGTTCTTC. The whole variable domain, filled in from reference TRBV25-1 and TRBJ2-1, reads EADIYQTPRYLVIGTGKKITLECSQTMGHDKMYWYQQDPGMELHLIHYSYGVNSTEKGDLSSESTVSRIRTEHFPLTLESARPSHTSQYLCASSELRAGVDNEQFFGPGTRLTVL.